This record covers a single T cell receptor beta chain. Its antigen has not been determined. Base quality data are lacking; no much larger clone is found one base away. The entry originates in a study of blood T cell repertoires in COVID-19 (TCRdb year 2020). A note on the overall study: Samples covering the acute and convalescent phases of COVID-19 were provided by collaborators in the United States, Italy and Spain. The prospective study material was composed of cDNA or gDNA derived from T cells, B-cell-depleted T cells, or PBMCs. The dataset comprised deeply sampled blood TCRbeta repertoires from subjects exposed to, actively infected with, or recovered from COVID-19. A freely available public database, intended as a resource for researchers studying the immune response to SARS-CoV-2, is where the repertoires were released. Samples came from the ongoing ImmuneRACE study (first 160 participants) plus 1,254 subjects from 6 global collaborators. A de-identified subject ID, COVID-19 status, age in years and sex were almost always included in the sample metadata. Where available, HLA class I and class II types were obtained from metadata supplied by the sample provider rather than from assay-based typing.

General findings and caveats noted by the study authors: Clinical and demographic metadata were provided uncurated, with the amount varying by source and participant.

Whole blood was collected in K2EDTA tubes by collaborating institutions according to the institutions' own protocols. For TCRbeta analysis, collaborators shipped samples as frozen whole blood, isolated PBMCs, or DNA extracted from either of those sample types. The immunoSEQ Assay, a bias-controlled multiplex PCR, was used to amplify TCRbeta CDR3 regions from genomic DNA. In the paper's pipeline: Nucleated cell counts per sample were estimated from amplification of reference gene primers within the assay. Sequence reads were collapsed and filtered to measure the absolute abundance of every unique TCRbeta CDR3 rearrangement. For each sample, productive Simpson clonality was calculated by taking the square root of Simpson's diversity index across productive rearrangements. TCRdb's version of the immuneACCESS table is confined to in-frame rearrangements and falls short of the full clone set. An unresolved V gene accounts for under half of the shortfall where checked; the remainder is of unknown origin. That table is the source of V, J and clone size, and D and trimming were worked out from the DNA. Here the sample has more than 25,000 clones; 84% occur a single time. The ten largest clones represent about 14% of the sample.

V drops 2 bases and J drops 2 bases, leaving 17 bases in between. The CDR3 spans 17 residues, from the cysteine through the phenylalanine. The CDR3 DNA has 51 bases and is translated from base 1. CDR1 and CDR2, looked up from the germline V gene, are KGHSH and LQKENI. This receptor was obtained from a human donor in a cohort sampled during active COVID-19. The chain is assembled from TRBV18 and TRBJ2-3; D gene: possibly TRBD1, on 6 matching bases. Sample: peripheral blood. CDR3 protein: CASSPFVGQLTTDTQYF. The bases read TGTGCCAGCTCACCATTTGTGGGACAACTAACCACAGATACGCAGTATTTT. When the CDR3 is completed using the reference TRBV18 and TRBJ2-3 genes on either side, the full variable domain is NAGVMQNPRHLVRRRGQEARLRCSPMKGHSHVYWYRQLPEEGLKFMVYLQKENIIDESGMPKERFSAEFPKEGPSILRIQQVVRGDSAAYFCASSPFVGQLTTDTQYFGPGTRLTVL.